This T cell receptor (beta chain) was sequenced for a study of cytomegalovirus exposure and HLA in healthy donors. Study background: Most genotyped donors, about 81% of more than 300, had Caucasian-associated genetic ancestry.

V gave up 0 bases and J gave up 13 bases, with 15 bases separating them. CDR3 length: 14 amino acids. Germline V gene lookup returns CDR1 LNHNV and CDR2 YYDKDF (reference sequence). Overall study results and limits: In a later analysis, TCR beta V- and J-gene trimming was associated with a missense DCLRE1C variant.

In regard to this clone: No antigen is known for it.

Vbeta (60) and Jbeta (13) primers were used in the PCR. Sequenced by immunoSEQ multiplex PCR; TCRdb stores in-frame clones only, minus some. Of about 190,000 clones in the sample, roughly 79% were seen once. Sequencing was performed on PBMCs. The sequence was obtained from a woman younger than 30 in good health and CMV-seronegative. The V call is TRBV15, the J call TRBJ1-4; no clear D gene. In DNA form, the CDR3 reads TGTGCCACCAGCAGAGAGGGGAGCCGAGGGCTACTGTTTTTT. It is translated as CATSREGSRGLLFF. Drawing the rest from reference TRBV15 and TRBJ1-4, the complete variable domain is DAMVIQNPRYQVTQFGKPVTLSCSQTLNHNVMYWYQQKSSQAPKLLFHYYDKDFNNEADTPDNFQSRRPNTSFCFLDIRSPGLGDTAMYLCATSREGSRGLLFFGSGTQLSVL.